The source of this T cell receptor beta chain is a study of lymphopenia after photon versus proton radiotherapy. V lost 2 bases and J lost 7, with 5 bases in between. Germline-derived CDR1 and CDR2 are SGHAT and FQNNGV. The CDR3 has 12 amino acids. Produced via immunoSEQ multiplex PCR; TCRdb's table is partial and in-frame only. The sample contains fewer than 9,500 clones, roughly four fifths of which appear only once. The sample in question was peripheral blood, obtained from a patient treated with photon-based radiotherapy. The chain combines TRBV11-2 with TRBJ1-4; D unclear. The clonotype was recovered from a young man with gastric cancer. The CDR3 sequence: CASSLSGEKLFF. The CDR3 coding sequence is TGTGCCAGCAGCTTAAGCGGTGAAAAACTGTTTTTT.